These 8 T cell receptor beta chains came from one sample sequenced in a study of blood T cell repertoires in COVID-19. TCRdb's table, derived via immunoSEQ multiplex PCR, lists solely in-frame clones and lacks some. The repertoire holds 120,000 to 150,000 clones, with 88% as singletons. Sequencing was performed on peripheral blood. The receptors shown here come from a human donor with COVID-19, enrolled during active disease. The donor label of this sample is uncertain.

The rearrangement joins TRBV18 to TRBJ1-6, with 7 bases matching TRBD1. Germline CDR1 is KGHSH and CDR2 is LQKENI. The CDR3 consists of 15 residues. Trimming at V came to 2 bases and at J to 7 bases, leaving 5 bases not matched to a gene. The CDR3 protein is CASSPEAGGNSPLHF. CDR3 in DNA: TGTGCCAGCTCACCAGAGGCAGGGGGAAATTCACCCCTCCACTTT. The complete variable domain, with remaining parts taken from reference TRBV18 and TRBJ1-6, reads NAGVMQNPRHLVRRRGQEARLRCSPMKGHSHVYWYRQLPEEGLKFMVYLQKENIIDESGMPKERFSAEFPKEGPSILRIQQVVRGDSAAYFCASSPEAGGNSPLHFGNGTRLTVT.

The genes are TRBV4-1 and TRBJ1-1, with a weak D call TRBD1 (6 bases). The V and J ends lost 5 bases and 1 base respectively, with 14 bases between them. This CDR3 is built from 15 residues. CDR1 is MGHRA, CDR2 YSYEKL, per germline. The CDR3 protein is CASSYGGGQNTEAFF. The CDR3, as DNA: TGCGCCAGCAGCTATGGGGGGGGGCAGAACACTGAAGCTTTCTTT.

This chain connects TRBV20-1 to TRBJ1-1; a weak D match, TRBD1 (5 bases). Deletions cut 1 base from V and 7 bases from J, with 7 bases between. The CDR3 consists of 11 residues. Germline V gene sequence: CDR1 DFQATT, CDR2 SNEGSKA (reference sequence). As DNA, the CDR3 is TGCAGTGCTAGAGGGCAGGGTGAAGCTTTCTTT. It specifies CSARGQGEAFF.

The rearrangement joins TRBV5-4 to TRBJ1-3; maybe TRBD1 (5 bases). V was shortened by 0 bases and J by 4 bases, with 11 bases between the two germline ends. CDR1 and CDR2 (germline): SGHNT, YYREEE (reference sequence). This CDR3 is 15 amino acids long. The CDR3 is CASSLGPGVGNTIYF. The CDR3 DNA reads as TGTGCCAGCAGCTTGGGCCCGGGGGTGGGAAACACCATATATTTT.

The chain has TRBV29-1 and TRBJ1-1; D is possibly TRBD1 (5 bases). The ends were cut back, 4 bases at V and 6 bases at J, with 12 bases in the middle. Germline CDR1 SQVTM, CDR2 ANQGSEA. The CDR3 covers 12 residues. The CDR3 here is CSVVQGSSEAFF. DNA for the CDR3: TGCAGCGTTGTTCAGGGTTCTTCTGAAGCTTTCTTT.

The chain joins TRBV10-2 to TRBJ2-3; 7 bases fit TRBD2. The CDR3 has 19 amino acids. Germline-derived CDR1 and CDR2 are WSHSY and SAAADI. J lost 0 bases, V lost 7 bases, and 19 bases had no gene match. The DNA for the CDR3 is TGCGCCAGCAAAGTGGGGCGGCTAGCGGTGTTCCCTAGCACAGATACGCAGTATTTT. This gives the protein CASKVGRLAVFPSTDTQYF.

The V and J genes are TRBV27 and TRBJ1-6, with TRBD1 matching 7 bases. CDR3 size: 18 residues. V shed 3 bases, J shed 10 bases, and the junction held 18 bases outside the gene matches. Germline V lookup: CDR1 MNHEY, CDR2 SMNVEV (reference sequence). CDR3 protein: CASSFTAYSPGGGSPLHF. CDR3 DNA sequence: TGTGCCAGCAGTTTCACCGCCTACTCCCCAGGGGGAGGCTCACCCCTCCACTTT.

The rearrangement links TRBV4-1 to TRBJ2-3; D unresolved. Germline-derived CDR1 and CDR2 are MGHRA and YSYEKL. Trimming left V 0 bases short and J 1 base short, with 11 bases between. The CDR3 runs 16 residues. The CDR3 loop is CASSQEVAQGTDTQYF. The CDR3 DNA sequence: TGCGCCAGCAGCCAAGAGGTGGCCCAGGGCACAGATACGCAGTATTTT.